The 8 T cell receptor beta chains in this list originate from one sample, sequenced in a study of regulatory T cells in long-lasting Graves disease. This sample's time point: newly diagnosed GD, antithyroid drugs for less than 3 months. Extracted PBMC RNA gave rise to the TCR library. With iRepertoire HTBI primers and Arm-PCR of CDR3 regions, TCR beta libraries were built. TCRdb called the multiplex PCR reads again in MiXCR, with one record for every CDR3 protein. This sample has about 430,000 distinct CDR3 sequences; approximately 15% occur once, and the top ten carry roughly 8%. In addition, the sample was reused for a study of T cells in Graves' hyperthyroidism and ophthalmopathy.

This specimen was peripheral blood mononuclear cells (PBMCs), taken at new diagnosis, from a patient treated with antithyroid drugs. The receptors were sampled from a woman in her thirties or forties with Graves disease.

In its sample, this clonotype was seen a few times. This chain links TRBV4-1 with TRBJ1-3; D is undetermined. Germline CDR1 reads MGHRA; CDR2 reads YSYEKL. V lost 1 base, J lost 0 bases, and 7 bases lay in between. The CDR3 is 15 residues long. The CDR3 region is CASSQVGVSGNTIYF. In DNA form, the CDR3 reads TGCGCCAGCAGCCAAGTCGGGGTCTCTGGAAACACCATATATTTT.

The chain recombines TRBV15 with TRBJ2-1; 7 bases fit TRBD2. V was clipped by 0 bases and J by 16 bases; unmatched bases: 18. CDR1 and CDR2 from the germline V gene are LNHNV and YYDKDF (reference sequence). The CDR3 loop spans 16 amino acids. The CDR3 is CATSRDRAGVAELEFF. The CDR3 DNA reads TGTGCCACCAGCAGAGACCGTGCGGGAGTGGCCGAGTTGGAATTCTTC.

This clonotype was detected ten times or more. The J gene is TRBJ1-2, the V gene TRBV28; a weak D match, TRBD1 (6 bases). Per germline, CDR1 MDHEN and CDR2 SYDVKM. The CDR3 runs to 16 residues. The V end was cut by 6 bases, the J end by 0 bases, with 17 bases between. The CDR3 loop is CASRVPDSRPNYGYTF. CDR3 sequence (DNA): TGTGCCAGCAGGGTACCGGACAGCCGCCCTAACTATGGCTACACCTTC.

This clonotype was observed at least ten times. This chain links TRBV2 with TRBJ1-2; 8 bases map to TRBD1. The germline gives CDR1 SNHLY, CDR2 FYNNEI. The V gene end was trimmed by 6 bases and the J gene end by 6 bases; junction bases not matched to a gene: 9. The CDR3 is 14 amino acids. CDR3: CASSLQGTGDGYTF. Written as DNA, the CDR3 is TGTGCCAGCAGCTTACAGGGGACAGGTGATGGCTACACCTTC.

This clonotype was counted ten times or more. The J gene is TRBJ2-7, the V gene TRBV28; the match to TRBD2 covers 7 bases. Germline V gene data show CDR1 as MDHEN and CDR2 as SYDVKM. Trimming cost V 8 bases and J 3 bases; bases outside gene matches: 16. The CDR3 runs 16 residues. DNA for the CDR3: TGTGCCAGCTCTAAAGGTGGGGCTAGCGGAAACTACGAGCAGTACTTC. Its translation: CASSKGGASGNYEQYF.

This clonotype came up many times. The CDR3 sequence is CSARSGLAGEFRADTQYF. In DNA form, the CDR3 reads TGCAGTGCTAGAAGCGGACTAGCGGGAGAGTTCAGGGCAGATACGCAGTATTTT. The chain has TRBV20-1 and TRBJ2-3; 13 positions agree with TRBD2. Per germline, CDR1 DFQATT and CDR2 SNEGSKA (reference sequence). The V segment lost 2 bases and the J segment 4 bases; nucleotides outside the gene matches: 12. The CDR3 length is 18 residues.

Written as DNA, the CDR3 is TGTGCCAGCATTAGACTAGCGGGAGGGACCACCGGGGAGCTGTTTTTT. Residues: CASIRLAGGTTGELFF. The rearrangement uses TRBV6-1 and TRBJ2-2; 14 bases map to TRBD2. Germline V gene lookup returns CDR1 MNHNS and CDR2 SASEGT. Germline trimming cut 7 bases from V and 4 bases from J; bases unmatched to any gene: 5. The length of the CDR3 is 16 residues.

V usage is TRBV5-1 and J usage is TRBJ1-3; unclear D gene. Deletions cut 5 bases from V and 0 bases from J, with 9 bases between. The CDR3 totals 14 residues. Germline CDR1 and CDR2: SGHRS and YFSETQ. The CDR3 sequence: CASRAGPSGNTIYF. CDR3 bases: TGCGCCAGCAGGGCAGGCCCCTCTGGAAACACCATATATTTT.